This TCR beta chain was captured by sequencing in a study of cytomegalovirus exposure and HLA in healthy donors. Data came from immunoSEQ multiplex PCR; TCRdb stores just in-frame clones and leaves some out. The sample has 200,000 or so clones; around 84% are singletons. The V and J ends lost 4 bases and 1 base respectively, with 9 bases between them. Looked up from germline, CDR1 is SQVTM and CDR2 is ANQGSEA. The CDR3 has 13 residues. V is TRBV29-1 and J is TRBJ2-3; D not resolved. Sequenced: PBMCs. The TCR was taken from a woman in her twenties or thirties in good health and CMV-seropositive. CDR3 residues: CSVGGWGTDTQYF. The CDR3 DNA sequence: TGCAGCGTTGGAGGTTGGGGCACAGATACGCAGTATTTT.